These 32 T cell receptor delta chains came from one sample sequenced in a study of gammadelta T cells in human blood. TCRdb fed the RT-PCR reads to CATT. The table records approximately 430 delta-chain clones, over 40% of them present only once. Sequenced input: Vgamma9Vdelta2 gamma-delta T cells from infant blood. These receptors originate from a human donor.

Comment on this clone: Being one base from a much bigger clone, this may be a read error. V usage is TRDV2 and J usage is TRDJ3, with D perhaps TRDD2 or TRDD3 (5 bases each). This CDR3 is built from 20 residues. Trimming removed 3 bases from V and 0 bases from J, with 20 bases in between. Germline V gene lookup returns CDR1 GEAIGNYY and CDR2 EKD. The CDR3 reads CACDPASTWDSSWDTRQMFF. The CDR3 DNA reads TGTGCCTGTGACCCCGCTTCCACCTGGGACAGCTCCTGGGACACCCGACAGATGTTTTTC.

This clone is large within its sample. The chain carries TRDV2 and TRDJ2; 12 nucleotides align to TRDD3. This CDR3 is 18 amino acids long. CDR1 and CDR2 from the germline V gene are GEAIGNYY and EKD. With 0 bases clipped from V and 2 bases from J, the junction kept 6 bases outside the gene matches. In DNA form, the CDR3 reads TGTGCCTGTGACACCTACTGGGGGATACCCCCCTTGACAGCACAACTCTTCTTT. It yields the protein CACDTYWGIPPLTAQLFF.

As to this clone: It differs at one base from a far larger clone, so likely a read error. The chain has TRDV2 and TRDJ3, with D maybe TRDD3 (6 bases). This CDR3 has 17 residues. Germline lookup yields CDR1 GEAIGNYY and CDR2 EKD. The V gene lost 3 bases and the J gene lost 2 bases, with 13 bases spanning the gap. The CDR3 bases are TGTGCCTGTGACCCCGTACTGGGCGCCTGGGACACCCGACAGATGTTTTTC. As protein: CACDPVLGAWDTRQMFF.

This clone is hyperexpanded within its sample. The gene calls are TRDV2 and TRDJ3; 10 bases are shared with TRDD3. This CDR3 comprises 17 residues. CDR1 GEAIGNYY and CDR2 EKD come from the germline V gene. The V gene end was trimmed by 3 bases and the J gene end by 3 bases; junction bases not matched to a gene: 4. The CDR3 protein is CACDGAGGYWDTRQMFF. The CDR3 nucleotides read TGTGCCTGTGACGGTGCTGGGGGATACTGGGACACCCGACAGATGTTTTTC.

For this clone: It may be a read error: a sequence one base away is much more abundant. The rearrangement uses TRDV2 and TRDJ3, with 8 bases that match TRDD3. Germline lookup yields CDR1 GEAIGNYY and CDR2 EKD. The CDR3 covers 19 residues. CDR3 nucleotides: TGTGCCTTTGACACCGTGGGGGATGGTAACTCCTGGGACACCCGACAGATGTTTTTC. Its protein is CAFDTVGDGNSWDTRQMFF.

In the case of this clone: It is likely a read error: a sequence one base away is far more abundant. V usage is TRDV2 and J usage is TRDJ3, with 9 bases identical to TRDD3. The CDR3 has 19 residues. Germline assignment: CDR1 GEAIGNYY and CDR2 EKD. The CDR3 DNA is TGTGCCTTTGACACCGAGTGGGGATACGGCTCCTGGGACACCCGACAGATGTTTTTC. Translating gives CAFDTEWGYGSWDTRQMFF.

This clone is labeled large (0.1 to 1%). This CDR3 is also generated by other DNA sequences in the sample. The chain uses TRDV2 and TRDJ3; 8 nucleotides match TRDD3. Losses at the gene ends were 1 base for V and 0 bases for J; bases not matched to a gene: 4. CDR3 length: 18 residues. Looked up from germline, CDR1 is GEAIGNYY and CDR2 is EKD. Written as DNA, the CDR3 is TGTGCCTGTGACACTGGGGGATTTCGCTCCTGGGACACCCGACAGATGTTTTTC. Translating gives CACDTGGFRSWDTRQMFF.

This clone was detected only a few times. This rearrangement joins TRDV2 to TRDJ3; TRDD3 matches at 7 bases. The CDR3 sequence is 19 residues long. Germline assignment: CDR1 GEAIGNYY and CDR2 EKD. After removal of 0 bases from V and 16 bases from J, the junction contained 23 bases not matched to a gene. Written as DNA, the CDR3 is TGTGCCTGTGACACCGTTCACTGGGGACCCCACACCGGACCCGGGCAGATGTTTTTC. Translating gives CACDTVHWGPHTGPGQMFF.

Concerning this clone itself: Since a far larger clone is one base different, this is likely a read error. The sample holds other DNA sequences that translate to the same CDR3. This sequence joins TRDV2 and TRDJ3, with 13 bases matching TRDD3. Germline values: CDR1 GEAIGNYY, CDR2 EKD. This CDR3 has 20 amino acids. V was clipped by 2 bases and J by 4 bases; unmatched bases: 10. Written as DNA, the CDR3 is TGTGCCTGTGACATTGTACTGGGGGATACGCGTGCTTGGGACACCCGACAGATGTTTTTC. This translates into CACDIVLGDTRAWDTRQMFF.

This clone is large. This chain uses TRDV2 with TRDJ3; TRDD3 is a possible D gene (6 bases). This CDR3 region has 17 residues. V was pared by 0 bases and J by 2 bases, with 10 bases between. Germline assignment: CDR1 GEAIGNYY and CDR2 EKD. The CDR3 bases are TGTGCCTGTGACACCGTACTGGGCGCCTGGGACACCCGACAGATGTTTTTC. It specifies CACDTVLGAWDTRQMFF.

Of note for this clone: This could be a read error, since a much larger clone is one nucleotide away. The sample has other DNA sequences that encode this CDR3 too. The rearrangement links TRDV2 to TRDJ3, with 8 positions matching TRDD3. The V and J ends lost 1 base and 1 base, in that order; junction bases with no gene match: 17. In germline, CDR1 is GEAIGNYY, CDR2 EKD. CDR3 length: 22 amino acids. The CDR3 spells CACDTLTGGYGKRSWDTRQMFF. CDR3 in DNA: TGTGCCTGTGACACTCTTACTGGGGGGTACGGCAAGCGTTCCTGGGACACCCGACAGATGTTTTTC.

By sample share, this clone is large. This rearrangement joins TRDV2 to TRDJ3; 12 bases are shared with TRDD3. The germline V gene has CDR1 GEAIGNYY and CDR2 EKD. The V and J ends lost 0 bases and 3 bases, in that order; junction bases with no gene match: 11. The CDR3 runs 21 residues. The DNA for the CDR3 is TGTGCCTGTGACACCGTCTGGGGGATACGGCAGGGGCACTGGGACACCCGACAGATGTTTTTC. Its protein is CACDTVWGIRQGHWDTRQMFF.

Judged by abundance, this clone is large (0.1 to 1%). This rearrangement joins TRDV2 to TRDJ3; 10 bases align to TRDD3. This CDR3 contains 19 residues. Per germline, CDR1 GEAIGNYY and CDR2 EKD. J lost 0 bases, V lost 3 bases, and 7 bases had no gene match. The CDR3 region has the DNA TGTGCCTGTGACCTTAACTGGGGGATCCGCTCCTGGGACACCCGACAGATGTTTTTC. This gives the protein CACDLNWGIRSWDTRQMFF.

On this clone: This could be a read error, since a much larger clone is one nucleotide away. V gene TRDV2 combines with J gene TRDJ3; TRDD3 matches at 8 bases. The CDR3 extends over 19 amino acids. CDR1 and CDR2 from the germline V gene are GEAIGNYY and EKD. CDR3 sequence: CAGDTVGDGNSWDTRQMFF. CDR3 bases: TGTGCCGGTGACACCGTGGGGGATGGTAACTCCTGGGACACCCGACAGATGTTTTTC.

On this clone itself: This likely reflects a read error, since a far larger clone is one base away. The chain combines TRDV2 with TRDJ3; 8 nucleotides line up with TRDD3. The CDR3 has 19 residues. Per germline, CDR1 GEAIGNYY and CDR2 EKD. Written as DNA, the CDR3 is TGTGCCTTTGACAAAGTACTGGGGGTTCGCTCCTGGGACACCCGACAGATGTTTTTC. Amino acid sequence: CAFDKVLGVRSWDTRQMFF.

This clone qualifies as hyperexpanded. At the DNA level, this CDR3 is encoded by other sequences in the same sample as well. The rearrangement joins TRDV2 to TRDJ3; 13 positions agree with TRDD3. The ends lost 2 bases at V and 4 bases at J; junction bases unmatched: 10. The CDR3 covers 20 residues. Germline CDR1 GEAIGNYY, CDR2 EKD. Here the CDR3 DNA reads TGTGCCTGTGACATCGTACTGGGGGATACGCGTGCTTGGGACACCCGACAGATGTTTTTC. Its protein product is CACDIVLGDTRAWDTRQMFF.

Details on this clone: A much bigger clone sits one base away, suggesting this may be a read error. This same CDR3 is encoded by further DNA sequences in the sample. The gene calls are TRDV2 and TRDJ3; 11 bases agree with TRDD3. The CDR3 sequence is 19 residues long. Per germline, CDR1 GEAIGNYY and CDR2 EKD. As DNA, the CDR3 is TGTGCCTGTGACACCATACTGGGGGATAGCTCCTGGGACACCCGACAAATGTTTTTC. This translates into CACDTILGDSSWDTRQMFF.

For this clone: Sequence at one end of the junction differs from germline and may be a read error. The chain is built from TRDV2 and TRDJ3, with 7 bases that match TRDD3. From germline, CDR1 is GEAIGNYY and CDR2 EKD. The CDR3 loop spans 19 amino acids. Here the CDR3 DNA reads TGTGCCCGTGACACCGTTCACTGGGGACCCCACACCGGACCCGGGCAGATGTTTTTC. This sequence encodes CARDTVHWGPHTGPGQMFF.

Comment on this clone: A single base is all that separates this from a far larger clone, so a read error is likely. The identical CDR3 is also encoded by other nucleotide sequences in the sample. The rearrangement uses TRDV2 and TRDJ3, with 8 bases that match TRDD3. V was clipped by 0 bases and J by 3 bases; unmatched bases: 3. Germline V lookup: CDR1 GEAIGNYY, CDR2 EKD. There are 17 residues in the CDR3. The CDR3 region is CACDTTGGYWDTRQMFF. The CDR3 DNA is TGTGCCTGTGACACCACTGGGGGGTACTGGGACACCCGACAGATGTTTTTC.

Sample share makes this clone large. The same CDR3 also results from other DNA sequences found in this sample. The chain recombines TRDV2 with TRDJ3; 8 bases line up with TRDD3. V lost 2 bases and J lost 0; bases outside the gene matches: 8. Looked up from germline, CDR1 is GEAIGNYY and CDR2 is EKD. The CDR3 covers 19 residues. The CDR3 bases are TGTGCCTGTGACAAAGTACTGGGGGTTCGCTCCTGGGACACCCGACAGATGTTTTTC. Translated, it gives CACDKVLGVRSWDTRQMFF.

Comment on this clone: A read error is likely here: a far larger clone is one base away. The same CDR3 can be traced to other DNA sequences in this sample. This sequence joins TRDV2 and TRDJ3; 8 bases are a match to TRDD3. The CDR3 has 19 amino acids. Trimming removed 2 bases from V and 4 bases from J; junction bases left unmatched: 12. From germline, CDR1 is GEAIGNYY and CDR2 EKD. In nucleotides, the CDR3 is TGTGCCTGTGACAAAGTACTGGGGGTTCGCTCATGGGACACCCGACAGATGTTTTTC. As protein: CACDKVLGVRSWDTRQMFF.

Turning to this clone: A far larger clone differs by one base, so this is likely a read error. The chain uses TRAV38-2/DV8 and TRDJ1; TRDD3 matches 9 bases. This CDR3 contains 28 residues. V gave up 9 bases and J gave up 4 bases; unmatched junction bases: 52. Germline V gene data show CDR1 as TSESDYY and CDR2 as QEAYKQQN. The chain's CDR3 is CAFMKHPREIFFLRYKRGYAIGVDKLIF. The CDR3 bases are TGTGCTTTCATGAAGCATCCCCGGGAAATCTTTTTCCTACGGTATAAAAGGGGATACGCGATTGGCGTCGATAAACTCATCTTT.

By proportion, this clone is large. The chain has TRDV2 and TRDJ1; a possible D gene is TRDD3 (6 bases). Per the germline V gene, CDR1 is GEAIGNYY and CDR2 is EKD. The CDR3 runs 16 residues. V shed 5 bases and J shed 0 bases, with 18 bases lying between them. The CDR3 protein is CACGPLGASDTDKLIF. In DNA, the CDR3 is TGTGCCTGTGGACCCTTGGGGGCCTCGGACACCGATAAACTCATCTTT.

Details on this clone: Given a much more abundant clone one base away, this may be a read error. Other DNA sequences in the sample encode the same CDR3. This chain links TRDV2 with TRDJ1; D is possibly TRDD3 (5 bases). Trimming removed 3 bases from V and 0 bases from J, with 25 bases in between. Germline assignment: CDR1 GEAIGNYY and CDR2 EKD. The CDR3 spans 19 residues. For the CDR3, the DNA is TGTGCCTGTGACGGACTTAACCTCCGGGGGGGCCCGTACACCGATAAACTCATCTTT. As protein: CACDGLNLRGGPYTDKLIF.

In its sample, this clone ranks as large. The rearrangement links TRDV2 to TRDJ3; 8 bases line up with TRDD3. The CDR3 contains 19 residues. With 0 bases clipped from V and 0 bases from J, the junction kept 6 bases outside the gene matches. Germline CDR1 GEAIGNYY, CDR2 EKD. The CDR3 DNA follows: TGTGCCTGTGACACCGCGAAGGGGATACCCTCCTGGGACACCCGACAGATGTTTTTC. It encodes CACDTAKGIPSWDTRQMFF.

The table lists this clone with a few counts. This clone may be a read error of a much larger clone one base away. The chain joins TRDV2 to TRDJ3; 11 bases line up with TRDD3. Germline CDR1 is GEAIGNYY and CDR2 is EKD. This CDR3 has 18 residues. CDR3 residues: CAGDTVGDTSWDTRQMFF. Here the CDR3 DNA reads TGTGCCGGTGACACCGTGGGGGATACGTCCTGGGACACCCGACAGATGTTTTTC.

This clone qualifies as large (0.1 to 1%). The sample has other DNA sequences that encode this CDR3 too. The chain has TRDV2 and TRDJ3; 9 nucleotides agree with TRDD3. Germline assignment: CDR1 GEAIGNYY and CDR2 EKD. This CDR3 is 19 amino acids long. The junction had 7 bases not matched to a gene; V was cut back by 2 bases and J by 0 bases. The CDR3 reads CACDNTGGPSSWDTRQMFF. DNA for the CDR3: TGTGCCTGTGACAATACTGGGGGACCGAGCTCCTGGGACACCCGACAGATGTTTTTC.

Within the sample, this clone is large. The rearrangement joins TRDV2 to TRDJ3; 8 bases are a match to TRDD3. V lost 0 bases and J lost 0; bases outside the gene matches: 6. This CDR3 contains 19 residues. Germline V CDR1 and CDR2: GEAIGNYY, EKD. The CDR3 coding sequence is TGTGCCTGTGACACCTTACTGGGGGCCAGCTCCTGGGACACCCGACAGATGTTTTTC. This sequence encodes CACDTLLGASSWDTRQMFF.

Sample share makes this clone hyperexpanded (1% or more). The same CDR3 also results from other DNA sequences found in this sample. J is TRDJ1 and V is TRDV3; 7 bases match TRDD3. The germline gives CDR1 TVYSNPD, CDR2 GDNSRS (reference sequence). The CDR3 has 16 amino acids. V shed 3 bases, J shed 7 bases, and the junction held 20 bases outside the gene matches. In DNA form, the CDR3 reads TGTGCCTTCCACACGGGCCGCTGGGGGCCCCCGGCTAAACTCATCTTT. Its protein is CAFHTGRWGPPAKLIF. The full variable domain, its missing parts supplied by reference TRDV3 and TRDJ1, is CDKVTQSSPDQTVASGSEVVLLCTYDTVYSNPDLFWYRIRPDYSFQFVFYGDNSRSEGADFTQGRFSVKHILTQKAFHLVISPVRTEDSATYYCAFHTGRWGPPAKLIFGKGTRVTVEP.

This clone appeared a few times. The J gene is TRDJ3, the V gene TRDV2; D call uncertain. This CDR3 region has 18 residues. Looked up from germline, CDR1 is GEAIGNYY and CDR2 is EKD. Trimming took off 3 bases at V and 0 bases at J, with 14 bases between the two ends. The CDR3 reads CACDAVGQSSWDTRQMFF. Written as DNA, the CDR3 is TGTGCCTGTGACGCGGTGGGCCAAAGCTCCTGGGACACCCGACAGATGTTTTTC.

In this sample, this clone turned up once. This could be a read error, since a much larger clone is one nucleotide away. The chain uses TRDV2 and TRDJ3; 8 bases align to TRDD3. This CDR3 comprises 20 residues. Germline lookup yields CDR1 GEAIGNYY and CDR2 EKD. V was pared by 2 bases and J by 0 bases, with 11 bases of the junction left unmatched. DNA of the CDR3: TGTGCCTGTGACATACGGGGGGATAGGCGCGGCTCCTGGGACACCCGACAGATGTTTTTC. Its protein product is CACDIRGDRRGSWDTRQMFF.

Note on this clone: A single base separates this from a much larger clone, so it may be a read error. The V and J genes are TRDV2 and TRDJ3, with 7 bases matching TRDD3. The J segment lost 2 bases and the V segment lost 3 bases, leaving 12 bases of the junction unmatched. This CDR3 has 19 amino acids. Germline values: CDR1 GEAIGNYY, CDR2 EKD. The chain's CDR3 is CACDPVGDMRPWDTRQMFF. CDR3 coding DNA: TGTGCCTGTGACCCTGTTGGGGATATGCGTCCCTGGGACACCCGACAGATGTTTTTC.